Below are 30 T cell receptor beta chains sequenced from a single sample in a study of cytomegalovirus exposure and HLA in healthy donors. PCR amplification relied on 60 Vbeta primers (plus 13 Jbeta primers). TCRdb's table, derived via immunoSEQ multiplex PCR, lists solely in-frame clones and lacks some. The table has about 140,000 clones, roughly three quarters seen once. Source material: PBMCs. The receptor set was obtained from a woman aged 50 to 60 in good health and CMV-seronegative.

The V and J genes are TRBV4-3 and TRBJ2-3; 9 bases are shared with TRBD2. The CDR3 is made up of 16 amino acids. V shed 6 bases and J 2 bases; nucleotides not matched to a gene: 9. Germline-derived CDR1 and CDR2 are LGHNA and YSLEER. The CDR3 region is CASRTKAGGNTDTQYF. As DNA, the CDR3 is TGCGCCAGCAGAACGAAAGCGGGGGGTAACACAGATACGCAGTATTTT.

J is TRBJ1-1 and V is TRBV30; weak D call: TRBD1 (6 bases). The germline V gene encodes CDR1 GTSNPN and CDR2 SVGIG (reference sequence). The V end lost 0 bases, the J end lost 7 bases, and 15 bases lay between the germline ends. The CDR3 runs 14 residues. CDR3 nucleotide sequence: TGTGCCTGGAGTGTACTACAGGGTCCCCTTGAAGCTTTCTTT. It yields the protein CAWSVLQGPLEAFF.

The rearrangement joins TRBV10-3 to TRBJ1-5; 8 bases match TRBD1. Germline V gene lookup returns CDR1 ENHRY and CDR2 SYGVKD. This CDR3 has 18 residues. V dropped 7 bases and J dropped 2; count of bases not matched to a gene: 16. The CDR3 protein is CAIIRTGIFFWGNQPQHF. The CDR3 DNA sequence: TGTGCCATCATAAGGACAGGGATATTCTTTTGGGGCAATCAGCCCCAGCATTTT.

The genes are TRBV7-8 and TRBJ2-4, with D tentatively TRBD1 (6 bases). Trimming left V 5 bases short and J 1 base short, with 12 bases between. The CDR3 has 15 amino acids. Per germline, CDR1 SGHVS and CDR2 FQNEAQ. CDR3 nucleotide sequence: TGTGCCAGCAGCGCGTTGACAGGTGCCAAAAACATTCAGTACTTC. Its protein product is CASSALTGAKNIQYF.

This chain joins TRBV21-1 and TRBJ2-7; no check of the table's D call, TRBD2, against the DNA was made. TRBV21-1 corresponds to a pseudogene. The CDR3 spans 15 residues. The CDR3 sequence: CASSKGTWEDHEQYF. CDR3 DNA sequence: TGTGCCAGCAGCAAAGGGACCTGGGAGGACCACGAGCAGTACTTC.

The rearrangement joins TRBV5-4 to TRBJ2-5, with 8 bases lining up with TRBD2. The CDR3 totals 15 residues. The V gene's germline CDR1 is SGHNT and CDR2 YYREEE (reference sequence). Trimming removed 1 base from V and 2 bases from J; junction bases left unmatched: 4. The CDR3, as DNA: TGTGCCAGCAGCTTGATGGTAGCGGGGCAAGAGACCCAGTACTTC. Protein product: CASSLMVAGQETQYF.

The chain recombines TRBV5-1 with TRBJ2-7; 7 positions agree with TRBD1. The trim removed 0 bases at V and 3 bases at J, leaving 6 bases unmatched. The CDR3 extends over 15 amino acids. Germline assignment: CDR1 SGHRS and CDR2 YFSETQ. CDR3 sequence: CASSLASRGLYEQYF. In DNA form, the CDR3 reads TGCGCCAGCAGCTTGGCATCTAGGGGGCTCTACGAGCAGTACTTC.

The V call is TRBV5-4, the J call TRBJ2-7; 8 bases are a match to TRBD1. The trim removed 4 bases at V and 6 bases at J, leaving 12 bases unmatched. Germline CDR1 is SGHNT and CDR2 is YYREEE (reference sequence). The CDR3 loop spans 15 amino acids. This chain's CDR3 is CASSPTRQGAVEQYF. In nucleotides, the CDR3 is TGTGCCAGCAGCCCGACCCGGCAGGGGGCTGTCGAGCAGTACTTC.

CDR3 protein: CAISAGHSYNSPLHF. The CDR3 region has the DNA TGTGCCATCAGTGCGGGACACTCCTATAATTCACCCCTCCACTTT. This sequence joins TRBV10-3 and TRBJ1-6, with D maybe TRBD1 (6 bases). Looked up from germline, CDR1 is ENHRY and CDR2 is SYGVKD. V was trimmed by 4 bases and J by 0 bases, leaving 7 bases between them. The CDR3 spans 15 residues.

The chain has TRBV19 and TRBJ2-5; 9 positions agree with TRBD2. The length of the CDR3 is 16 residues. CDR1 LNHDA and CDR2 SQIVND come from the germline V gene (reference sequence). V shed 5 bases and J 1 base; nucleotides not matched to a gene: 8. The CDR3 region is CASSFIAGDLQETQYF. In DNA, the CDR3 is TGTGCCAGTAGTTTTATAGCGGGGGATCTCCAAGAGACCCAGTACTTC.

This chain connects TRBV6-1 to TRBJ2-2; D is perhaps TRBD2 (5 bases). The CDR3 contains 15 residues. V dropped 3 bases and J dropped 2 bases, with 10 bases sitting between them. CDR1 is MNHNS and CDR2 is SASEGT in the germline V gene. CDR3 bases: TGTGCCAGCAGTGACCGGGGTGGAAACACCGGGGAGCTGTTTTTT. Protein: CASSDRGGNTGELFF.

The chain employs TRBV6-1 and TRBJ1-5; the match to TRBD1 covers 10 bases. The CDR3 is 16 amino acids. Trimming at V came to 3 bases and at J to 7 bases, leaving 9 bases not matched to a gene. Per germline, CDR1 MNHNS and CDR2 SASEGT. This CDR3 is CASSDPGTGERQPQHF. The CDR3 DNA reads TGTGCCAGCAGTGATCCCGGGACAGGGGAGCGGCAGCCCCAGCATTTT.

This sequence joins TRBV5-1 and TRBJ1-3, with unresolved D. The CDR3 extends over 13 amino acids. The germline V and J ends were trimmed by 0 bases and 2 bases, with 3 bases remaining between them. CDR1 SGHRS and CDR2 YFSETQ come from the germline V gene. CDR3 in DNA: TGCGCCAGCAGCTTGGCTACTGGAAACACCATATATTTT. Its translation: CASSLATGNTIYF.

For this clone: The junction does not match germline at one end; this may be a read error. The rearrangement uses TRBV7-7 and TRBJ1-1, with D possibly being TRBD1 (5 bases). CDR1 and CDR2 (germline): SSHAT, FNYEAQ (reference sequence). There are 13 residues in the CDR3. CDR3 in DNA: TGTGCTAGCAGCCCCCGTGTGGGACTTGAAGCTTTCTTT. Its protein is CASSPRVGLEAFF.

The chain employs TRBV5-1 and TRBJ2-1; 13 nucleotides align to TRBD2. The ends lost 5 bases at V and 4 bases at J; junction bases unmatched: 3. In germline, CDR1 is SGHRS, CDR2 YFSETQ. The CDR3 spans 15 residues. CDR3 DNA: TGCGCCAGCAGGCCGACTAGCGGGGGGTACAATGAGCAGTTCTTC. Protein: CASRPTSGGYNEQFF.

This sequence joins TRBV5-6 and TRBJ2-2, with 7 bases that match TRBD2. The CDR3 has 12 amino acids. Germline-derived CDR1 and CDR2 are SGHDT and YYEEEE. V gave up 4 bases and J gave up 7 bases; unmatched junction bases: 1. The CDR3 reads CASSRGGGELFF. The CDR3 region has the DNA TGTGCCAGCAGCCGCGGGGGCGGGGAGCTGTTTTTT.

The chain uses TRBV5-1 and TRBJ2-7; perhaps TRBD1 as D (5 bases). The CDR3 runs to 15 residues. The germline V gene has CDR1 SGHRS and CDR2 YFSETQ. Trimming removed 0 bases from V and 2 bases from J, with 12 bases in between. The CDR3 protein is CASSLGWQGTYEQYF. The CDR3 DNA follows: TGCGCCAGCAGCTTGGGTTGGCAGGGAACCTACGAGCAGTACTTC.

The chain has TRBV5-4 and TRBJ2-3; D is undetermined. Trimming shortened V by 0 bases and J by 3 bases, and 11 bases separated the two germline ends. The CDR3 runs 15 residues. The germline CDR1 and CDR2 sequences are SGHNT and YYREEE (reference sequence). The CDR3 sequence: CASSLGALYTDTQYF. The CDR3 bases are TGTGCCAGCAGCTTGGGGGCCTTATATACAGATACGCAGTATTTT.

V and J are TRBV15 and TRBJ2-2; no firm D call. The germline V gene encodes CDR1 LNHNV and CDR2 YYDKDF (reference sequence). The CDR3 has 13 amino acids. V lost 4 bases to trimming and J lost 5 bases, with 8 bases between them. CDR3 bases: TGTGCCACCAGCATTGCGAGGACCGGGGAGCTGTTTTTT. Its translation: CATSIARTGELFF.

V and J are TRBV12-5 and TRBJ2-7; TRBD1 might be the D (6 bases). There are 16 residues in the CDR3. Trimming removed 0 bases at V and 2 bases at J, with 14 bases between. Germline V gene data show CDR1 as LGHNT and CDR2 as FRNRAP. CDR3 sequence reads: CASGLVGQTRTYEQYF. As DNA, the CDR3 is TGTGCTAGTGGTTTGGTAGGACAGACGAGAACCTACGAGCAGTACTTC.

This chain links TRBV28 with TRBJ2-7; 8 bases map to TRBD2. After removal of 6 bases from V and 1 base from J, the junction contained 8 bases not matched to a gene. The CDR3 runs to 15 residues. Germline V gene sequence: CDR1 MDHEN, CDR2 SYDVKM. CDR3 sequence reads: CASRGEGGRSYEQYF. Written as DNA, the CDR3 is TGTGCCAGCAGGGGCGAGGGCGGGAGGTCCTACGAGCAGTACTTC.

The V gene is TRBV6-6, the J gene TRBJ1-2; 7 bases map to TRBD1. This CDR3 has 16 amino acids. Per the germline V gene, CDR1 is MNHNY and CDR2 is SVGAGI (reference sequence). V lost 5 bases to trimming and J lost 2 bases; unmatched junction nucleotides: 11. This chain's CDR3 is CASSLTQQGLNYGYTF. The CDR3 DNA is TGTGCCAGCAGTCTCACCCAACAGGGGCTGAACTATGGCTACACCTTC.

The chain couples TRBV2 to TRBJ2-3; 7 positions agree with TRBD1. Trimming at V came to 4 bases and at J to 4 bases, leaving 8 bases not matched to a gene. The CDR3 extends over 15 amino acids. CDR1 SNHLY and CDR2 FYNNEI come from the germline V gene. CDR3 amino acids: CASSVTGVWADTQYF. Written as DNA, the CDR3 is TGTGCCAGCAGTGTAACAGGGGTTTGGGCAGATACGCAGTATTTT.

The chain combines TRBV9 with TRBJ2-1; 7 bases line up with TRBD2. V shed 4 bases, J shed 5 bases, and the junction held 9 bases outside the gene matches. Germline V lookup: CDR1 SGDLS, CDR2 YYNGEE. CDR3 length equals 15 residues. CDR3 region: CASSPNQRGNNEQFF. DNA of the CDR3: TGTGCCAGCAGCCCCAACCAGCGGGGCAACAATGAGCAGTTCTTC.

This clone was seen just once. The rearrangement uses TRBV6-1 and TRBJ1-5; TRBD1 is a possible D gene (5 bases). Trimming cost V 8 bases and J 0 bases, with 11 bases left between them. This CDR3 has 14 residues. Germline V CDR1 and CDR2: MNHNS, SASEGT. DNA of the CDR3: TGTGCCAGCGGTTGGGGGGTTAGCAATCAGCCCCAGCATTTT. Residues: CASGWGVSNQPQHF.

The chain uses TRBV14 and TRBJ1-3, with D hard to call. Germline V CDR1 and CDR2: SGHDN, FVKESK. This CDR3 comprises 14 residues. The ends were cut back, 7 bases at V and 0 bases at J, with 10 bases in the middle. CDR3 DNA: TGTGCCAGCAAACCCTCGGGCTCTGGAAACACCATATATTTT. Translated: CASKPSGSGNTIYF.

This clone has just one count. This chain uses TRBV7-8 with TRBJ2-3, with D tentatively TRBD2 (5 bases). The CDR3 loop spans 15 amino acids. Trimming pared 5 bases from V and 6 bases from J, leaving 18 bases between. Germline CDR1 SGHVS, CDR2 FQNEAQ. CDR3 in DNA: TGTGCCAGCAGCGTTACGTCCACTAGTCCGGATACGCAGTATTTT. Its translation is CASSVTSTSPDTQYF.

The chain is built from TRBV5-1 and TRBJ1-1; D unclear. CDR1 SGHRS and CDR2 YFSETQ come from the germline V gene. V dropped 2 bases and J dropped 5 bases, with 16 bases sitting between them. The CDR3 length is 15 residues. CDR3 region: CASSLGPGIETEAFF. DNA of the CDR3: TGCGCCAGCAGCTTAGGCCCGGGAATTGAGACTGAAGCTTTCTTT.

The chain links TRBV15 to TRBJ2-2; 9 bases line up with TRBD2. This CDR3 has 15 residues. Germline values: CDR1 LNHNV, CDR2 YYDKDF (reference sequence). The V and J ends lost 1 base and 5 bases, in that order; junction bases with no gene match: 2. CDR3 nucleotides: TGTGCCACCAGCAGAGGACTAGCGGTTACCGGGGAGCTGTTTTTT. It encodes CATSRGLAVTGELFF.

This chain joins TRBV4-3 and TRBJ2-1; 9 bases agree with TRBD2. This CDR3 region has 16 residues. Germline CDR1 is LGHNA and CDR2 is YSLEER. With 1 base clipped from V and 2 bases from J, the junction kept 3 bases outside the gene matches. This CDR3 is CASSQVGTSTYNEQFF. CDR3 in DNA: TGCGCCAGCAGCCAAGTGGGGACTAGCACCTACAATGAGCAGTTCTTC.